These T cell receptor beta chains were read from a single sample in a study of cytomegalovirus exposure and HLA in healthy donors. Using immunoSEQ multiplex PCR, the repertoire was profiled, and TCRdb retains in-frame clones only, with some absent. The table includes 90,000 or so clones, approximately 80% detected once. The sample taken for sequencing was PBMCs. Receptors were obtained from a man aged 25-45 years in good health and CMV-seropositive. Both conserved end residues are part of each CDR3. The D gene is left open where the match is weak. Not every row has a clone size; where given, it reads once, few, many or a size class.

CDR3aa	CDR3nt	v_gene	abundance	j_gene	d_gene
CASSYSLAGYNEQFF	TGTGCCAGCAGTTACTCCCTAGCGGGATACAATGAGCAGTTCTTC	TRBV6-5	.	TRBJ2-1	TRBD2
CASSLPSGFSEQYF	TGTGCCAGCAGTCTCCCGTCAGGATTTTCCGAGCAGTACTTC	TRBV28	.	TRBJ2-7	.
CASPGTEAFF	TGTGCCAGCCCGGGCACTGAAGCTTTCTTT	TRBV2	once	TRBJ1-1	.
CASSPVRDYPRSSYEQYF	TGTGCCAGCAGTCCGGTCCGGGACTACCCTCGGAGCTCCTACGAGCAGTACTTC	TRBV28	.	TRBJ2-7	TRBD2
CASSPMTGNEKLFF	TGCGCCAGCAGCCCGATGACAGGGAACGAAAAACTGTTTTTT	TRBV5-1	.	TRBJ1-4	TRBD1
CASSTGLEQYF	TGTGCCAGCAGCACCGGACTAGAGCAGTACTTC	TRBV9	.	TRBJ2-5	TRBD2
CASSLAGQGDETQYF	TGCGCCAGCAGCTTGGCCGGGCAGGGGGACGAGACCCAGTACTTC	TRBV5-1	.	TRBJ2-5	TRBD1
CASSSLRGRSPNEQFF	TGTGCCAGCAGCTCCCTGCGGGGACGTTCCCCCAATGAGCAGTTCTTC	TRBV28	once	TRBJ2-1	.
CASSQGFGRGPGANVLTF	TGCGCCAGCAGCCAAGGGTTCGGCAGGGGGCCTGGGGCCAACGTCCTGACTTTC	TRBV4-1	once	TRBJ2-6	TRBD1
CASSSIWLGAGSNEKLFF	TGTGCCAGCAGCTCGATTTGGTTGGGGGCAGGGTCTAATGAAAAACTGTTTTTT	TRBV11-2	.	TRBJ1-4	.
CASSLDRGTNEKLFF	TGTGCCAGCAGCCTGGACAGGGGAACTAATGAAAAACTGTTTTTT	TRBV5-4	few	TRBJ1-4	TRBD1
CASSEGAPRISYEQYF	TGTGCCAGTAGTGAGGGGGCCCCCCGAATCTCCTACGAGCAGTACTTC	TRBV19	.	TRBJ2-7	TRBD1
CASSYWESIRYNEQFF	TGTGCCAGCAGTTACTGGGAGTCTATCAGATACAATGAGCAGTTCTTC	TRBV6-6	.	TRBJ2-1	.
CASSLTAESSYEQYF	TGCGCCAGCAGCTTGACAGCAGAGAGCTCCTACGAGCAGTACTTC	TRBV5-1	.	TRBJ2-7	.
CASSQEGGRDTQYF	TGCGCCAGCAGCCAAGAGGGGGGGAGAGATACGCAGTATTTT	TRBV4-1	.	TRBJ2-3	TRBD2
CASRQGDTQYF	TGTGCCAGCAGGCAGGGAGATACGCAGTATTTT	TRBV6-6	.	TRBJ2-3	.
CASSADRRPQSNQPQHF	TGTGCCAGCAGTGCGGACAGGCGCCCCCAGAGCAATCAGCCCCAGCATTTT	TRBV28	few	TRBJ1-5	TRBD1
CASSGEAWVPWGNTEAFF	TGTGCCAGCAGTGGGGAAGCGTGGGTACCCTGGGGCAACACTGAAGCTTTCTTT	TRBV6-1	few	TRBJ1-1	.
CASSTGYGPEQFF	TGTGCCAGTAGTACAGGGTACGGTCCTGAGCAGTTCTTC	TRBV19	.	TRBJ2-1	.
CASSTSGGTLGNTIYF	TGTGCCAGCAGCACCTCGGGGGGGACCCTGGGAAACACCATATATTTT	TRBV9	once	TRBJ1-3	.
CASSHPAGGPDEQYF	TGCGCCAGCAGCCATCCCGCGGGGGGCCCGGACGAGCAGTACTTC	TRBV4-1	.	TRBJ2-7	TRBD2
CASTLDRRNTGELFF	TGTGCCAGCACCCTTGACAGGCGAAACACCGGGGAGCTGTTTTTT	TRBV5-6	.	TRBJ2-2	.
CASSPPGQGRSAARQPQHF	TGTGCCAGCAGCCCCCCAGGACAGGGGCGATCGGCCGCTCGTCAGCCCCAGCATTTT	TRBV5-6	.	TRBJ1-5	TRBD1
CASSGSRDLNEEQYF	TGTGCCAGCAGTGGCAGCCGGGACTTAAACGAGGAGCAGTACTTC	TRBV6-5	.	TRBJ2-7	.
CASILETLAEEQFF	TGTGCCAGCATCCTAGAGACCTTAGCGGAGGAGCAGTTCTTC	TRBV27	.	TRBJ2-1	.
CASSYWGQNTEAFF	TGTGCCAGCAGTTACTGGGGGCAGAACACTGAAGCTTTCTTT	TRBV6-5	once	TRBJ1-1	.
CASSLGGGTPKETQYF	TGTGCCAGCAGCTTAGGGGGAGGGACTCCCAAAGAGACCCAGTACTTC	TRBV7-7	once	TRBJ2-5	TRBD2
CASSGQGANTGELFF	TGTGCCAGCAGTGGACAGGGGGCAAACACCGGGGAGCTGTTTTTT	TRBV28	.	TRBJ2-2	TRBD1
CASSQASGGPYEQYF	TGCGCCAGCAGCCAGGCCTCAGGGGGCCCCTACGAGCAGTACTTC	TRBV4-3	.	TRBJ2-7	TRBD1
CASSVVPESAAFF	TGTGCCAGCAGCGTAGTGCCCGAGAGCGCAGCTTTCTTT	TRBV9	.	TRBJ1-1	.
CASSRTFYNEQFF	TGTGCCAGTTCCCGGACTTTTTACAATGAGCAGTTCTTC	TRBV19	.	TRBJ2-1	.
CASSVAYRGGELFF	TGTGCCAGCAGCGTGGCCTATCGAGGCGGGGAGCTGTTTTTT	TRBV9	many	TRBJ2-2	.
CATSKLSGPRLYEQFF	TGTGCCACCAGCAAACTTAGCGGACCGAGACTCTATGAGCAGTTCTTC	TRBV15	few	TRBJ2-1	.
CASSGGTEEPGNTIYF	TGCGCCAGCAGCGGGGGGACAGAAGAGCCTGGAAACACCATATATTTT	TRBV5-6	.	TRBJ1-3	TRBD1
CASGFDRAYAGELFF	TGTGCCAGCGGGTTTGACAGGGCGTATGCCGGGGAGCTGTTTTTT	TRBV21-1	once	TRBJ2-2	.
CASSSAGGNTDTQYF	TGTGCCAGCAGTTCAGCGGGAGGGAACACAGATACGCAGTATTTT	TRBV28	.	TRBJ2-3	TRBD2
CASSLVREGTDTQYF	TGCGCCAGCAGCTTGGTGCGGGAAGGAACAGATACGCAGTATTTT	TRBV5-1	.	TRBJ2-3	.
CASSAAAGRMEQFF	TGTGCCAGCAGCGCGGCGGCAGGGCGGATGGAGCAGTTCTTC	TRBV7-2	.	TRBJ2-1	.
CASSLDPESSYNEQFF	TGTGCCAGCAGCTTAGACCCAGAAAGCTCCTACAATGAGCAGTTCTTC	TRBV7-6	.	TRBJ2-1	.
CASSPLGGSTEAFF	TGTGCCAGCAGCCCCCTCGGGGGGTCCACTGAAGCTTTCTTT	TRBV14	once	TRBJ1-1	.
CASSLGRTSPYYGYTF	TGTGCCAGCAGTTTAGGAAGGACAAGCCCGTACTATGGCTACACCTTC	TRBV28	once	TRBJ1-2	.
CASRTTSGRTSPNEQFF	TGCGCCAGCAGGACGACTAGCGGGAGGACCTCCCCCAATGAGCAGTTCTTC	TRBV10-2	.	TRBJ2-1	TRBD2
CASSEGQGASNQPQHF	TGCGCCAGCAGTGAGGGACAGGGGGCTAGCAATCAGCCCCAGCATTTT	TRBV10-2	once	TRBJ1-5	TRBD1
CASSFGDRPWFNYGYTF	TGTGCCAGCAGTTTTGGGGACAGACCCTGGTTTAACTATGGCTACACCTTC	TRBV28	.	TRBJ1-2	TRBD1
CASSSTGGLNEQFF	TGTGCCAGCAGCTCAACAGGGGGTCTAAATGAGCAGTTCTTC	TRBV11-2	.	TRBJ2-1	TRBD1
CASSSGSGNTIYF	TGTGCCAGCAGTTCCGGCTCTGGAAACACCATATATTTT	TRBV28	.	TRBJ1-3	.
CASRPSGVGSRETQYF	TGTGCCAGCAGACCGTCGGGGGTCGGATCAAGGGAGACCCAGTACTTC	TRBV5-4	few	TRBJ2-5	.
CASSLRQGFYEQYF	TGTGCCAGCAGCTTACGACAGGGTTTCTACGAGCAGTACTTC	TRBV7-8	few	TRBJ2-7	TRBD1
CSVTASGYSYEQYF	TGCAGCGTTACCGCGAGCGGGTACTCCTACGAGCAGTACTTC	TRBV29-1	.	TRBJ2-7	.
CASSYSGSSYNEQFF	TGTGCCAGCAGTTATAGCGGGAGCTCCTACAATGAGCAGTTCTTC	TRBV28	.	TRBJ2-1	TRBD2
CASSLGRSGGWYNSPLHF	TGTGCCAGCAGTTTAGGACGATCCGGGGGTTGGTATAATTCACCCCTCCACTTT	TRBV27	.	TRBJ1-6	.
CASSLWGDTETQYF	TGTGCCAGCAGTTTATGGGGCGATACGGAGACCCAGTACTTC	TRBV27	.	TRBJ2-5	.
CASSPDRAYQPQHF	TGCGCCAGCAGTCCGGACAGGGCTTATCAGCCCCAGCATTTT	TRBV10-2	.	TRBJ1-5	TRBD1
CASSPGQGETQYF	TGTGCCAGCAGCCCAGGACAGGGGGAGACCCAGTACTTC	TRBV11-3	.	TRBJ2-5	TRBD1
CASSMGLAGLMGELFF	TGTGCCAGCAGCATGGGACTAGCGGGACTCATGGGGGAGCTGTTTTTT	TRBV7-2	.	TRBJ2-2	TRBD2